This T cell receptor beta chain was recorded in a study of OX40 agonist ivuxolimab in advanced cancers. Sampling times: baseline, cycle 4 day 1, cycle 7 day 1. Sequencing used immunoSEQ multiplex PCR; TCRdb keeps in-frame clones, though not all of them. The sample yields more than 45,000 clones, 88% seen once. Of note for this clone: What it binds is unknown.

The germline gives CDR1 MDHEN, CDR2 SYDVKM. The CDR3 extends over 12 amino acids. V gave up 6 bases and J gave up 6 bases; unmatched junction bases: 4. General study points: In the 0.1 to 3.0 mg/kg range, CD4+ and CD8+ blood T cells had expanded clonally by week 6. Low levels of normalized T-cell clonal expansion also appeared in some nonresponders.

This TCR was sampled from an adult with an advanced solid tumor such as melanoma, head and neck, liver or kidney cancer. V is TRBV28 and J is TRBJ2-7, with 8 bases identical to TRBD1. This sample comprised CD4+ or CD8+ T cells sorted from blood, obtained in a trial of the OX40 agonist ivuxolimab. CDR3 region: CASRTGAGEQYF. The CDR3 DNA sequence: TGTGCCAGCAGGACAGGGGCGGGCGAGCAGTACTTC.